This is a list of T cell receptor beta chains from one sample in a study of blood T cell repertoires in COVID-19. The repertoire was sequenced with immunoSEQ multiplex PCR; TCRdb's copy has only in-frame clones and lacks some. This table has 130,000 to 150,000 clones, roughly 90% appearing once. Sequencing used peripheral blood. All receptors derive from a human donor in a cohort sampled during active COVID-19. Both conserved end residues are part of each CDR3. The D gene is left open where the match is weak. Clone size appears in some rows only: once, few, many, or a class for an expanded clone.

size: .; D: TRBD1; J: TRBJ1-2; V: TRBV4-2; DNA: TGTGCCAGCAGCCTAGACAGGGAGGGTGGCTACACCTTC; CDR3: CASSLDREGGYTF
size: .; D: .; J: TRBJ1-5; V: TRBV20-1; DNA: TGCAGTGCTAGTACGAGAAATCAGCCCCAGCATTTT; CDR3: CSASTRNQPQHF
size: .; D: TRBD2; J: TRBJ2-1; V: TRBV7-3; DNA: TGTGCCAGCAGCTTAATCCCGGGGGGCTCCTACAATGAGCAGTTCTTC; CDR3: CASSLIPGGSYNEQFF
size: .; D: TRBD1; J: TRBJ2-1; V: TRBV15; DNA: TGTGCCACCAGCGGAGGACAGGGTGGAGAGCAGTTCTTC; CDR3: CATSGGQGGEQFF
size: .; D: .; J: TRBJ2-1; V: TRBV15; DNA: TGTGCCACCAGCAGAGCACCAAGAGGGAGCACTAGTCTATACAATGAGCAGTTCTTC; CDR3: CATSRAPRGSTSLYNEQFF
size: few; D: .; J: TRBJ2-5; V: TRBV7-9; DNA: TGTGCCAGCAGCTTCAGACAGCAAGAGACCCAGTACTTC; CDR3: CASSFRQQETQYF
size: .; D: TRBD2; J: TRBJ2-1; V: TRBV15; DNA: TGTGCCACCAGCAGGCCGGGACTAGCGGGAGGGAGCTCCTACAATGAGCAGTTCTTC; CDR3: CATSRPGLAGGSSYNEQFF
size: .; D: .; J: TRBJ1-5; V: TRBV19; DNA: TGTGCCAGTAGTCCGGACAAGCTGCTTTATAGCAATCAGCCCCAGCATTTT; CDR3: CASSPDKLLYSNQPQHF
size: .; D: .; J: TRBJ2-7; V: TRBV5-6; DNA: TGTGCCAGCAGCATCCACGGGAACTATCTCTACGAGCAGTACTTC; CDR3: CASSIHGNYLYEQYF
size: .; D: TRBD1; J: TRBJ1-1; V: TRBV9; DNA: TGTGCCAGCTCTAGGGGGACAGGGCGAACTGAAGCTTTCTTT; CDR3: CASSRGTGRTEAFF
size: .; D: .; J: TRBJ1-5; V: TRBV3-1/TRBV3-2; DNA: TGTGCCAGCAGCCAAGGCAGGGCACAGCCCCAGCATTTT; CDR3: CASSQGRAQPQHF
size: once; D: .; J: TRBJ1-6; V: TRBV9; DNA: TGTGCCAGCTCCCCGAGGGAGACTTCACCCCTCCACTTT; CDR3: CASSPRETSPLHF
size: .; D: .; J: TRBJ2-3; V: TRBV5-1; DNA: TGCGCCAGCGCACTAGGAGATACGCAGTATTTT; CDR3: CASALGDTQYF
size: .; D: TRBD1; J: TRBJ1-1; V: TRBV3-1/TRBV3-2; DNA: TGTGCCAGCAGCACGTATGCTTTAGGGGGCAACACTGAAGCTTTCTTT; CDR3: CASSTYALGGNTEAFF
size: .; D: .; J: TRBJ2-1; V: TRBV27; DNA: TGTGCCAGCAGCTTGAGTTACCGCTACAATGAGCAGTTCTTC; CDR3: CASSLSYRYNEQFF
size: .; D: TRBD1; J: TRBJ2-7; V: TRBV24-1; DNA: TGTGCCACCAGCGCGACAGGGCTCTACGAGCAGTACTTC; CDR3: CATSATGLYEQYF
size: .; D: TRBD1; J: TRBJ1-5; V: TRBV15; DNA: TGTGCCACCAGCAGAGATCACGGACAGGGGGCGAGAGCAAGGCCTTTTATACATCAGCCCCAGCATTTT; CDR3: CATSRDHGQGARARPFIHQPQHF
size: .; D: .; J: TRBJ2-7; V: TRBV6-5; DNA: TGTGCCACCCAAGGGGACACCGCCTACGAGCAGTACTTC; CDR3: CATQGDTAYEQYF
size: .; D: TRBD1; J: TRBJ2-7; V: TRBV28; DNA: TGTGCCAGCAGCCCTGTGAGGGACAGGGGCTACGAGCAGTACTTC; CDR3: CASSPVRDRGYEQYF
size: .; D: TRBD2; J: TRBJ2-1; V: TRBV7-3; DNA: TGTGCCAGCAGCTCCAGGACTAGCGGGGGTAATGAGCAGTTCTTC; CDR3: CASSSRTSGGNEQFF
size: .; D: TRBD1; J: TRBJ1-2; V: TRBV11-3; DNA: TGTGCCAGCAGCTTATACGTGGGGGACAGGGGGCGAAACTATGGCTACACCTTC; CDR3: CASSLYVGDRGRNYGYTF
size: .; D: .; J: TRBJ1-5; V: TRBV15; DNA: TGTGCCACCAGCAGAGATCCACTTTCTGGTCAGCCCCAGCATTTT; CDR3: CATSRDPLSGQPQHF
size: .; D: .; J: TRBJ1-5; V: TRBV6-2/TRBV6-3; DNA: TGTGCCAGCAGTTCCTCAAGACAGGCCCAGCATTTT; CDR3: CASSSSRQAQHF
size: .; D: TRBD1; J: TRBJ2-1; V: TRBV28; DNA: TGTGCCAGCAGCGCTGACAGGGGACCCTACAATGAGCAGTTCTTC; CDR3: CASSADRGPYNEQFF
size: .; D: TRBD1; J: TRBJ2-2; V: TRBV7-3; DNA: TGTGCCAGCAGCTTAAACCGGGACAGGGATACCGGGGAGCTGTTTTTT; CDR3: CASSLNRDRDTGELFF
size: .; D: TRBD2; J: TRBJ2-1; V: TRBV7-8; DNA: TGTGCCAGCAGCGCGCGGACTAGCGGGGACCAGGAGCAGTTCTTC; CDR3: CASSARTSGDQEQFF
size: .; D: TRBD2; J: TRBJ2-7; V: TRBV11-2; DNA: TGTGCCAGCAGCCCTAGCGGGTCCTACGAGCAGTACTTC; CDR3: CASSPSGSYEQYF
size: once; D: .; J: TRBJ2-5; V: TRBV28; DNA: TGTGCCAGCAGTTTAGGCAGGGGACCCCAAGAGACCCAGTACTTC; CDR3: CASSLGRGPQETQYF
size: .; D: .; J: TRBJ2-1; V: TRBV4-1; DNA: TGCGCCAGCAGCCCACCGACAGTCTACAATGAGCAGTTCTTC; CDR3: CASSPPTVYNEQFF
size: .; D: .; J: TRBJ2-3; V: TRBV30; DNA: TGTGCCTGGAGTCCGGCCCCGGGGACAGATACGCAGTATTTT; CDR3: CAWSPAPGTDTQYF
size: .; D: TRBD1; J: TRBJ2-7; V: TRBV25-1; DNA: TGTGCCAGCAGGTCTTCTAGGACAGGGGGCTCCTACGAGCAGTACTTC; CDR3: CASRSSRTGGSYEQYF
size: .; D: TRBD2; J: TRBJ2-1; V: TRBV9; DNA: TGTGCCAGCACCCTGGGCGGGGGTTCGACCAATGAGCAGTTCTTC; CDR3: CASTLGGGSTNEQFF
size: .; D: TRBD1; J: TRBJ1-4; V: TRBV6-5; DNA: TGTGCCAGCAGCCCCAGGACAGGGACTGAAAAACTGTTTTTT; CDR3: CASSPRTGTEKLFF
size: .; D: .; J: TRBJ1-5; V: TRBV7-2; DNA: TGTGCCAGCAGCTCACTCGGGCCTCTGGAGGCCCAGCATTTT; CDR3: CASSSLGPLEAQHF
size: .; D: .; J: TRBJ1-1; V: TRBV5-6; DNA: TGTGCCAGCCAGAGAGGATCCGCGGCAACCACTGAAGCTTTCTTT; CDR3: CASQRGSAATTEAFF
size: .; D: .; J: TRBJ2-3; V: TRBV2; DNA: TGTGCCAGCGGAGCTCAGGGTACCACAGATACGCAGTATTTT; CDR3: CASGAQGTTDTQYF
size: once; D: TRBD2; J: TRBJ2-2; V: TRBV7-3; DNA: TGTGCCAGCAGCCTCCCGGGACTAGCGGGAGGGACCGGGGAGCTGTTTTTT; CDR3: CASSLPGLAGGTGELFF
size: .; D: TRBD2; J: TRBJ2-1; V: TRBV4-3; DNA: TGCGCCAGCAGCCAAGATACTCGAAGCGGGGGGACTGAGCAGTTCTTC; CDR3: CASSQDTRSGGTEQFF
size: .; D: .; J: TRBJ2-7; V: TRBV28; DNA: TGTGCCAGCAGTTTAGCAGCCTACGAGCAGTACTTC; CDR3: CASSLAAYEQYF
size: .; D: .; J: TRBJ2-5; V: TRBV11-2; DNA: TGTGCCAGCAGGAACATGCGGAGGGAGACCCAGTACTTC; CDR3: CASRNMRRETQYF
size: .; D: .; J: TRBJ1-5; V: TRBV4-3; DNA: TGCGCCAGCAGCCAAGACGTTGGCTCCAATCAGCCCCAGCATTTT; CDR3: CASSQDVGSNQPQHF
size: .; D: .; J: TRBJ1-3; V: TRBV5-5; DNA: TGTGCCAGCAGCTTATACAGGGAAGTGTCCGGAAACACCATATATTTT; CDR3: CASSLYREVSGNTIYF
size: once; D: TRBD2; J: TRBJ2-2; V: TRBV18; DNA: TGTGCCAGCTCACCCTCAGCGGGAGGGCCCGGGGAGCTGTTTTTT; CDR3: CASSPSAGGPGELFF
size: .; D: TRBD2; J: TRBJ2-2; V: TRBV9; DNA: TGTGCCAGCAGCGTAGGCCTAGCGGGGGGGAACACCGGGGAGCTGTTTTTT; CDR3: CASSVGLAGGNTGELFF
size: .; D: .; J: TRBJ2-5; V: TRBV5-6; DNA: TGTGCCAGCAGCGGTCTAGCCCTCGGAGAGACCCAGTACTTC; CDR3: CASSGLALGETQYF
size: .; D: .; J: TRBJ2-2; V: TRBV11-2; DNA: TGTGCCAGCAGCCCAAGGGGGAACACCGGGGAGCTGTTTTTT; CDR3: CASSPRGNTGELFF
size: few; D: TRBD2; J: TRBJ2-3; V: TRBV5-4; DNA: TGTGCCAGCAGCTTGGCCTTTAGCGGGGGGGCCTCCGGCACAGATACGCAGTATTTT; CDR3: CASSLAFSGGASGTDTQYF
size: .; D: .; J: TRBJ1-6; V: TRBV25-1; DNA: TGTGCCAGCACCCCTTCCAGGGGCAGTTCACCCCTCCACTTT; CDR3: CASTPSRGSSPLHF
size: .; D: TRBD1; J: TRBJ1-4; V: TRBV5-6; DNA: TGTGCCAGCAGCTCCCCCCGACAGGGAGCTAATGAAAAACTGTTTTTT; CDR3: CASSSPRQGANEKLFF
size: .; D: TRBD2; J: TRBJ2-7; V: TRBV12-3/TRBV12-4; DNA: TGTGCCAGCGGACGCGGGGGGTCCTACGAGCAGTACTTC; CDR3: CASGRGGSYEQYF
size: .; D: TRBD1; J: TRBJ2-1; V: TRBV6-2/TRBV6-3; DNA: TGTGCCAGCAGTTTCGGGACAGGGGTCGATGAGCAGTTCTTC; CDR3: CASSFGTGVDEQFF
size: .; D: .; J: TRBJ1-2; V: TRBV30; DNA: TGTGCCTGGAGGGGGCAGGGGACAACCAGTGGCTACACCTTC; CDR3: CAWRGQGTTSGYTF